This is a list of T cell receptor beta chains from one sample in a study of blood T cell repertoires in COVID-19. Assay: immunoSEQ multiplex PCR; the TCRdb copy retains only in-frame clones and omits some. The sample holds around 300,000 clones; approximately 83% are singletons and the top ten take 8% to 13%. Sample: peripheral blood. The receptor set was obtained from a woman aged 70-85 years with acute or convalescent COVID-19. CDR3s include the opening cysteine and the closing phenylalanine or tryptophan. Fields, in order: J gene, clone size, V gene, D gene, CDR3 protein, CDR3 DNA. A D gene is named only where the DNA matches it firmly. Expanded clones are given a class, and other clones once, few, many or no size at all.

J: TRBJ1-1
size: -
V: TRBV19
D: -
CDR3: CASSIGQMNTEAFF
DNA: TGTGCCAGTAGTATAGGACAGATGAACACTGAAGCTTTCTTT

J: TRBJ2-1
size: -
V: TRBV11-3
D: TRBD2
CDR3: CASSLETSGPREQFF
DNA: TGTGCCAGCAGCTTAGAGACTAGCGGGCCCCGTGAGCAGTTCTTC

J: TRBJ2-1
size: -
V: TRBV2
D: TRBD2
CDR3: CASRTSRDEQFF
DNA: TGTGCCAGCAGGACTAGCCGCGATGAGCAGTTCTTC

J: TRBJ2-7
size: -
V: TRBV5-1
D: -
CDR3: CASSFRGDEQYF
DNA: TGCGCCAGCAGCTTTCGGGGAGACGAGCAGTACTTC

J: TRBJ2-3
size: -
V: TRBV2
D: TRBD1
CDR3: CASSGAWGQGNTDTQYF
DNA: TGTGCCAGCAGTGGGGCTTGGGGACAGGGTAACACAGATACGCAGTATTTT

J: TRBJ1-1
size: -
V: TRBV20-1
D: -
CDR3: CSARAEIEAFF
DNA: TGCAGTGCTAGAGCGGAGATTGAAGCTTTCTTT

J: TRBJ2-1
size: -
V: TRBV7-5
D: -
CDR3: CVRSLAPGTGGPKLLYNEQFF
DNA: TGTGTCAGAAGCTTAGCGCCTGGGACAGGGGGTCCCAAACTACTCTACAATGAGCAGTTCTTC

J: TRBJ2-5
size: -
V: TRBV30
D: -
CDR3: CAWNTQGRATQYF
DNA: TGTGCCTGGAATACACAGGGTAGAGCGACCCAGTACTTC

J: TRBJ1-2
size: -
V: TRBV30
D: TRBD1
CDR3: CAWTVQGLGYTF
DNA: TGTGCCTGGACTGTACAGGGGTTGGGCTACACCTTC

J: TRBJ1-1
size: -
V: TRBV5-1
D: -
CDR3: CASSFSVAVPEAFF
DNA: TGCGCCAGCAGCTTCAGCGTCGCCGTGCCTGAAGCTTTCTTT

J: TRBJ2-7
size: -
V: TRBV4-1
D: -
CDR3: CASSQDTAGEQYF
DNA: TGCGCCAGCAGCCAAGATACGGCAGGCGAGCAGTACTTC

J: TRBJ2-7
size: -
V: TRBV21-1
D: -
CDR3: CASSLPPSGQGIEQYF
DNA: TGTGCCAGCAGCCTCCCACCAAGCGGACAGGGGATCGAGCAGTACTTC

J: TRBJ1-2
size: -
V: TRBV27
D: TRBD1
CDR3: CASSDRAKGYTF
DNA: TGTGCCAGCTCGGACAGGGCGAAAGGCTACACCTTC

J: TRBJ2-1
size: once
V: TRBV5-4
D: TRBD2
CDR3: CASSLDGTSGGQQFF
DNA: TGTGCCAGCAGCTTGGATGGGACTAGTGGGGGTCAGCAGTTCTTC

J: TRBJ1-1
size: -
V: TRBV27
D: -
CDR3: CASSLLGAKNTEAFF
DNA: TGTGCCAGCAGTTTATTGGGGGCTAAGAACACTGAAGCTTTCTTT

J: TRBJ1-2
size: -
V: TRBV6-6
D: -
CDR3: CASSPRTYYGYTF
DNA: TGTGCCAGCAGCCCCCGGACTTACTATGGCTACACCTTC

J: TRBJ2-7
size: -
V: TRBV4-1
D: TRBD1
CDR3: CASSQGRGLLSYEQYF
DNA: TGCGCCAGCAGCCAAGGAAGGGGGCTGCTCTCCTACGAGCAGTACTTC

J: TRBJ1-3
size: -
V: TRBV19
D: -
CDR3: CASSEASGNTIYF
DNA: TGTGCCAGTAGTGAGGCTTCTGGAAACACCATATATTTT

J: TRBJ1-1
size: few
V: TRBV6-5
D: -
CDR3: CASPPGHRTTEAFF
DNA: TGTGCCAGCCCTCCGGGACACAGAACAACTGAAGCTTTCTTT

J: TRBJ2-3
size: -
V: TRBV15
D: TRBD2
CDR3: CATSRETSGDTQYF
DNA: TGTGCCACCAGCAGAGAAACTAGCGGCGATACGCAGTATTTT

J: TRBJ1-5
size: -
V: TRBV6-2/TRBV6-3
D: -
CDR3: CASSQQGQPQHF
DNA: TGTGCCAGCAGCCAACAGGGCCAGCCCCAGCATTTT

J: TRBJ1-1
size: -
V: TRBV18
D: -
CDR3: CASSPGASNTEAFF
DNA: TGTGCCAGCTCACCTGGGGCATCCAACACTGAAGCTTTCTTT

J: TRBJ1-3
size: -
V: TRBV24-1
D: -
CDR3: CATSVNRQLVSGNTIYF
DNA: TGTGCCACCAGTGTCAACCGACAGTTGGTGTCTGGAAACACCATATATTTT

J: TRBJ1-6
size: -
V: TRBV19
D: -
CDR3: CASSISEEAGYSPLHF
DNA: TGTGCCAGTAGTATATCCGAGGAGGCAGGCTATTCACCCCTCCACTTT

J: TRBJ2-3
size: once
V: TRBV10-1
D: TRBD1
CDR3: CASSDSGTEAADTQYF
DNA: TGCGCCAGCAGTGACTCCGGGACAGAGGCGGCAGATACGCAGTATTTT

J: TRBJ1-1
size: -
V: TRBV5-5
D: -
CDR3: CASSFRVNTEAFF
DNA: TGTGCCAGCAGCTTTCGAGTGAACACTGAAGCTTTCTTT

J: TRBJ1-2
size: once
V: TRBV5-5
D: -
CDR3: CASSWEGGYTF
DNA: TGTGCCAGCAGTTGGGAGGGAGGCTACACCTTC

J: TRBJ1-4
size: -
V: TRBV19
D: -
CDR3: CASSSGGSTNEKLFF
DNA: TGTGCCAGTAGTTCCGGAGGATCAACTAATGAAAAACTGTTTTTT

J: TRBJ2-7
size: -
V: TRBV5-8
D: TRBD1
CDR3: CASSLVGQAYEQYF
DNA: TGTGCCAGCAGCTTGGTCGGACAGGCATACGAGCAGTACTTC

J: TRBJ2-1
size: -
V: TRBV7-8
D: TRBD2
CDR3: CASSGTSGARGEQFF
DNA: TGTGCCAGCAGCGGAACTAGCGGGGCACGTGGTGAGCAGTTCTTC

J: TRBJ1-2
size: once
V: TRBV4-2
D: -
CDR3: CASSFTQGGYTF
DNA: TGTGCCAGCAGCTTCACCCAGGGAGGCTACACCTTC

J: TRBJ1-6
size: once
V: TRBV10-3
D: -
CDR3: CAISEGQNSPLHF
DNA: TGTGCCATCAGTGAGGGCCAGAATTCACCCCTCCACTTT

J: TRBJ2-2
size: many
V: TRBV9
D: TRBD2
CDR3: CASSVTSAYTGELFF
DNA: TGTGCCAGCAGCGTAACTAGCGCGTACACCGGGGAGCTGTTTTTT

J: TRBJ1-1
size: few
V: TRBV28
D: -
CDR3: CASSFTRGGTEAFF
DNA: TGTGCCAGCAGTTTTACCAGGGGTGGAACTGAAGCTTTCTTT

J: TRBJ2-7
size: -
V: TRBV11-2
D: -
CDR3: CASSFWDSFYEQYF
DNA: TGTGCCAGCAGCTTCTGGGACTCCTTTTACGAGCAGTACTTC

J: TRBJ2-3
size: -
V: TRBV7-2
D: TRBD1
CDR3: CASSPGQGTDTQYF
DNA: TGTGCCAGCAGCCCGGGACAGGGCACAGATACGCAGTATTTT

J: TRBJ1-6
size: -
V: TRBV5-1
D: -
CDR3: CASRGEVFNNSPLHF
DNA: TGCGCCAGCCGGGGAGAGGTGTTCAATAATTCACCCCTCCACTTT

J: TRBJ1-1
size: -
V: TRBV2
D: TRBD1
CDR3: CASRWDRTSAEAFF
DNA: TGTGCCAGCAGATGGGACAGGACCTCCGCTGAAGCTTTCTTT

J: TRBJ2-5
size: -
V: TRBV24-1
D: -
CDR3: CATSDSGVHQETQYF
DNA: TGTGCCACCAGTGATTCGGGGGTACACCAAGAGACCCAGTACTTC

J: TRBJ1-4
size: -
V: TRBV4-1
D: -
CDR3: CASSQPMGPREDEKLFF
DNA: TGCGCCAGCAGCCAACCGATGGGACCTCGGGAGGATGAAAAACTGTTTTTT

J: TRBJ2-3
size: -
V: TRBV5-1
D: TRBD2
CDR3: CASSLGGLAGTDTQYF
DNA: TGCGCCAGCAGCTTGGGGGGTCTAGCGGGCACAGATACGCAGTATTTT

J: TRBJ2-3
size: -
V: TRBV11-2
D: TRBD2
CDR3: CASSLGGGGDTQYF
DNA: TGTGCCAGCAGCTTAGGGGGGGGTGGAGATACGCAGTATTTT

J: TRBJ2-7
size: -
V: TRBV6-5
D: TRBD1
CDR3: CASKADRANYEQYF
DNA: TGTGCCAGCAAAGCCGACAGGGCCAACTACGAGCAGTACTTC

J: TRBJ2-1
size: once
V: TRBV14
D: -
CDR3: CASSQEETDYNEQFF
DNA: TGTGCCAGCAGCCAAGAAGAGACAGACTACAATGAGCAGTTCTTC

J: TRBJ1-2
size: once
V: TRBV5-5
D: -
CDR3: CASSLGGNSNYGYTF
DNA: TGTGCCAGCAGCTTGGGAGGGAATTCTAACTATGGCTACACCTTC

J: TRBJ2-2
size: -
V: TRBV2
D: TRBD2
CDR3: CASTLGLAGTNTGELFF
DNA: TGTGCCAGCACCCTGGGACTAGCGGGGACCAACACCGGGGAGCTGTTTTTT

J: TRBJ1-6
size: -
V: TRBV6-6
D: TRBD1
CDR3: CASSWDSNSPLHF
DNA: TGTGCCAGCAGTTGGGACAGCAATTCACCCCTCCACTTT

J: TRBJ1-3
size: -
V: TRBV28
D: TRBD1
CDR3: CASSLPGQRSGNTIYF
DNA: TGTGCCAGCAGTTTACCGGGACAGCGCTCTGGAAACACCATATATTTT

J: TRBJ1-1
size: -
V: TRBV6-5
D: TRBD1
CDR3: CASSPTGGWTEAFF
DNA: TGTGCCAGCAGTCCAACAGGGGGCTGGACTGAAGCTTTCTTT